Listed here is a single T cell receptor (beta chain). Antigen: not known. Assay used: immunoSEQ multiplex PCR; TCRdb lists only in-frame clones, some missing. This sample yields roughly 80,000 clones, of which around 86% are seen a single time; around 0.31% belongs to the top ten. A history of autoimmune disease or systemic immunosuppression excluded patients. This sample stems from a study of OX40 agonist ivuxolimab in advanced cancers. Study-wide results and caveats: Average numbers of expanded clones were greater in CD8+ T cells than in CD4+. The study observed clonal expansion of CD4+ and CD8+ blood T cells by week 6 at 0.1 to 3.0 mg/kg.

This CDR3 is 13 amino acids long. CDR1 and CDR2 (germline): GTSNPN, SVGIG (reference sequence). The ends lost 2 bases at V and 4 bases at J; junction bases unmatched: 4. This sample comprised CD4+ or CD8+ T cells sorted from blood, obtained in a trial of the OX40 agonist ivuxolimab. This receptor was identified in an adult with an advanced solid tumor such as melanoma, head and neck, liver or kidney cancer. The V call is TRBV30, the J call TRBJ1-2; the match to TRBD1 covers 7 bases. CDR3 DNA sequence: TGTGCCTGGAGTCCAGGGACAGCCTATGGCTACACCTTC. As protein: CAWSPGTAYGYTF.